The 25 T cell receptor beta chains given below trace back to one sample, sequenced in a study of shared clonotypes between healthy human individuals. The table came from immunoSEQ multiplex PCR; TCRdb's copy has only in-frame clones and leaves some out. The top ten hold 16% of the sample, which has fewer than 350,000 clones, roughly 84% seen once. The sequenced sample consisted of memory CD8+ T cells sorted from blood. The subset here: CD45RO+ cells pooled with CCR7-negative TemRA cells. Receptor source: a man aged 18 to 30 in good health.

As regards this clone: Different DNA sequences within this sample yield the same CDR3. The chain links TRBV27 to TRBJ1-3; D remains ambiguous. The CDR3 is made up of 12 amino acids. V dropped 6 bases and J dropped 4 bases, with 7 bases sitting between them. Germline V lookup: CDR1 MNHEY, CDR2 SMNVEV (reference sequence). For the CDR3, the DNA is TGTGCCAGCAGGGGTTCGGGAAACACCATATATTTT. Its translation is CASRGSGNTIYF.

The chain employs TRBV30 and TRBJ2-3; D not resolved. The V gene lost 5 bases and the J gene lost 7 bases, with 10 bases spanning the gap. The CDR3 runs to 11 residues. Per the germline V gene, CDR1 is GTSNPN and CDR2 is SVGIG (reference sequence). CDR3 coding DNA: TGTGCCTGGGTTAGACAAAATACGCAGTATTTT. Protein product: CAWVRQNTQYF.

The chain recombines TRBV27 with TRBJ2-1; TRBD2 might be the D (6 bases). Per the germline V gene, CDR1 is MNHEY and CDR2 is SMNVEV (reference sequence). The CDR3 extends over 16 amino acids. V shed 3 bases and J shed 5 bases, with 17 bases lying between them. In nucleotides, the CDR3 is TGTGCCAGCAGTTTTGGTGCGGACTACCACGACAATGAGCAGTTCTTC. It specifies CASSFGADYHDNEQFF.

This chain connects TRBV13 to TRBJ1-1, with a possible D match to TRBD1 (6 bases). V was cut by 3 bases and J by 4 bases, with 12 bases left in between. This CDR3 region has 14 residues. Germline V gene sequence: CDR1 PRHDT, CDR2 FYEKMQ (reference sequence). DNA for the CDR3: TGTGCCAGCAGCTTCGAGGGGGTTACCACTGAAGCTTTCTTT. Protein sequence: CASSFEGVTTEAFF.

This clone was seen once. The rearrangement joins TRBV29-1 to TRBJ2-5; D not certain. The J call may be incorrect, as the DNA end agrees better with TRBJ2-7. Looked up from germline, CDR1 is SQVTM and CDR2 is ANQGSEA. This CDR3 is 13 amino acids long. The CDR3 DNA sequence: TGCAGCGCCCTATCATCTAGCTCCTACGAGCAGTACTTC. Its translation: CSALSSSSYEQYF.

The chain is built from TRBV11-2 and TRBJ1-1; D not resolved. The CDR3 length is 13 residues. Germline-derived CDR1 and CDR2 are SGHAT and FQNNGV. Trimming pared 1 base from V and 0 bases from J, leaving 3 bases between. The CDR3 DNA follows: TGTGCCAGCAGCTTAGGTTTGAACACTGAAGCTTTCTTT. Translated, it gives CASSLGLNTEAFF.

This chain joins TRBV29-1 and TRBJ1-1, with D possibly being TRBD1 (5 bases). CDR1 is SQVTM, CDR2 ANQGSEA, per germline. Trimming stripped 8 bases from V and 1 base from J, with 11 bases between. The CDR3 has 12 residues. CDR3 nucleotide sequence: TGCAGCCCCGAGACAGCGAACACTGAAGCTTTCTTT. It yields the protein CSPETANTEAFF. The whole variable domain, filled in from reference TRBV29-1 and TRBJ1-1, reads SAVISQKPSRDICQRGTSLTIQCQVDSQVTMMFWYRQQPGQSLTLIATANQGSEATYESGFVIDKFPISRPNLTFSTLTVSNMSPEDSSIYLCSPETANTEAFFGQGTRLTVV.

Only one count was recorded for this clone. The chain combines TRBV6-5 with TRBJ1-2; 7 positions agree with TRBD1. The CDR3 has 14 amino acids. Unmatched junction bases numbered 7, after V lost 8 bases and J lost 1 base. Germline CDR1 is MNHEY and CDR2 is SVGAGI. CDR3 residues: CASRRDSFNYGYTF. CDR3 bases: TGTGCCAGCCGCCGGGACAGCTTTAACTATGGCTACACCTTC.

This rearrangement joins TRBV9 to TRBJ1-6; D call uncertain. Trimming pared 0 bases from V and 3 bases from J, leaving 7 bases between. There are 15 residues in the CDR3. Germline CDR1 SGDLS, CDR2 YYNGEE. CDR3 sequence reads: CASSVEHGYNSPLHF. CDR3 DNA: TGTGCCAGCAGCGTAGAACACGGCTATAATTCACCCCTCCACTTT.

The CDR3, as DNA: TGTGCCAGCAGTGATAGCGGGACTGGGAATGAGCAGTTCTTC. This codes for CASSDSGTGNEQFF. The rearrangement links TRBV9 to TRBJ2-1; 8 bases are shared with TRBD2. CDR1 is SGDLS and CDR2 is YYNGEE in the germline V gene. Losses at the gene ends were 5 bases for V and 7 bases for J; bases not matched to a gene: 8. This CDR3 contains 14 residues.

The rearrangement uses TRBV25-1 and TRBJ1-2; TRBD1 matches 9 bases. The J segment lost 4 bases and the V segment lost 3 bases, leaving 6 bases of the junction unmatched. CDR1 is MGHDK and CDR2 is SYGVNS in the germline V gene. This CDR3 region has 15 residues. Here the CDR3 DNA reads TGTGCCAGCAGTGATTGGACAGGGGAATTCTATGGCTACACCTTC. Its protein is CASSDWTGEFYGYTF.

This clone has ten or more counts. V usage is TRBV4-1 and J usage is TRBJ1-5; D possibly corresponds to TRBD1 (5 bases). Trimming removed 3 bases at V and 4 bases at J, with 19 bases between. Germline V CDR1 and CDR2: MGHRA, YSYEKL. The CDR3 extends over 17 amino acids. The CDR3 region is CASSQPWEGSLNQPQHF. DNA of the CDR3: TGCGCCAGCAGCCAGCCCTGGGAGGGGTCCTTAAATCAGCCCCAGCATTTT.

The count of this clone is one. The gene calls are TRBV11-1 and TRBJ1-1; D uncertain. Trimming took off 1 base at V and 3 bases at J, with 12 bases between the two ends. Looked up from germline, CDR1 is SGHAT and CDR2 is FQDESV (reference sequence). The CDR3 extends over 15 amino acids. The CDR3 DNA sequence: TGTGCCAGCAGCTTAGTATTCGAGAGGGACACTGAAGCTTTCTTT. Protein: CASSLVFERDTEAFF.

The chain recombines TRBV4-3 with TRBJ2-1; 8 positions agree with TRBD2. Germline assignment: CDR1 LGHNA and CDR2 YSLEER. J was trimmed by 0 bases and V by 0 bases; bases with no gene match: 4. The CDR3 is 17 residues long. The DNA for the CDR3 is TGCGCCAGCAGCCAAGATTGGGGGACTAGCTCCTACAATGAGCAGTTCTTC. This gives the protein CASSQDWGTSSYNEQFF.

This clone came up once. The CDR3 loop is CASSYRDKSEQYF. The DNA of the CDR3 is TGTGCCAGCAGTTACCGGGACAAGTCAGAGCAGTACTTC. The chain joins TRBV6-5 to TRBJ2-7; D is possibly TRBD1 (6 bases). CDR3 size: 13 residues. The V end lost 2 bases, the J end lost 7 bases, and 12 bases lay between the germline ends. CDR1 is MNHEY, CDR2 SVGAGI, per germline.

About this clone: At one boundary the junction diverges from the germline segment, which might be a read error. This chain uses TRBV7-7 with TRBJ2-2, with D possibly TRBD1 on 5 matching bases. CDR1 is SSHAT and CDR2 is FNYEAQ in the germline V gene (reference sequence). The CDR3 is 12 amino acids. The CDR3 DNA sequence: TGTGCTAGCAGCTCACAGGCCGGGGAGCTGTTTTTT. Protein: CASSSQAGELFF.

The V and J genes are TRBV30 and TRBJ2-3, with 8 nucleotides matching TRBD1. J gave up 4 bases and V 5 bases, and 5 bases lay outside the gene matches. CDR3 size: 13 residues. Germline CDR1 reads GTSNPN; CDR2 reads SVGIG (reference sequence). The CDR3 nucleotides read TGTGCCTGGGACAGGGGTGGATCAGATACGCAGTATTTT. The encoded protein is CAWDRGGSDTQYF.

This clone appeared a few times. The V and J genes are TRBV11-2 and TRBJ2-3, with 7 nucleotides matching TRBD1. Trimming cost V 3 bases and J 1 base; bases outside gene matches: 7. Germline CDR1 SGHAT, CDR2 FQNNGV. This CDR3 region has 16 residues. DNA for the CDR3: TGTGCCAGCAGCTTGAAGACAGGGTGGGGCACAGATACGCAGTATTTT. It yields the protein CASSLKTGWGTDTQYF.

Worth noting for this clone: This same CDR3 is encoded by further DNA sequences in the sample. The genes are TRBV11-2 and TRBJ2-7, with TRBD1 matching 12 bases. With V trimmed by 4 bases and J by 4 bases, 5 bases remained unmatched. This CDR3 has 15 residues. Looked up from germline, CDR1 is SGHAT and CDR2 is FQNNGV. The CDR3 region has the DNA TGTGCCAGCAGCTCACCGGGACAGGGGGCATACGAGCAGTACTTC. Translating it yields CASSSPGQGAYEQYF.

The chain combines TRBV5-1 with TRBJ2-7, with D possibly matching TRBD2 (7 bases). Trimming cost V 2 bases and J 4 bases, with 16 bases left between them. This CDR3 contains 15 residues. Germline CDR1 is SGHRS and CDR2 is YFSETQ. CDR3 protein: CASSFTGRGIYEQYF. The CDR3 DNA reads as TGCGCCAGCAGCTTTACAGGGAGGGGAATATACGAGCAGTACTTC.

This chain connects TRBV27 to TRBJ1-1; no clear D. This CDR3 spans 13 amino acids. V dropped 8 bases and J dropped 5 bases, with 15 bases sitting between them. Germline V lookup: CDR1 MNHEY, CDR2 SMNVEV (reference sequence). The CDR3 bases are TGTGCCAGCCATCGGGCTCGTGGGACTGAAGCTTTCTTT. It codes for CASHRARGTEAFF.

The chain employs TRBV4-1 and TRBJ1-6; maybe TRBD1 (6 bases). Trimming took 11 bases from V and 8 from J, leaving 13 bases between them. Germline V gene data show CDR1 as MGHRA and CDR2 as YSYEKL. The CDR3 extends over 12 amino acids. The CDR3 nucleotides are TGCGCCTCTCGGGGGGCCGATTCACCCCTCCACTTT. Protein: CASRGADSPLHF.

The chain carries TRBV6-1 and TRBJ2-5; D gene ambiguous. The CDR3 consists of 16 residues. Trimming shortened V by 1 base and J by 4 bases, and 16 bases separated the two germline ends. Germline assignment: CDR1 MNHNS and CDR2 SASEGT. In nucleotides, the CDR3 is TGTGCCAGCAGTGAAGGACCAGCAAAGGTAGGAGAGACCCAGTACTTC. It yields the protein CASSEGPAKVGETQYF.

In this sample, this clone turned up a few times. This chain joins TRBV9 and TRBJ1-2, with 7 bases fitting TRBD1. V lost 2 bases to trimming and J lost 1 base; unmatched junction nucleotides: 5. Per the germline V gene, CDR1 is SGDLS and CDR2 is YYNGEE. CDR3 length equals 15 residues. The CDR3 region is CASSVFRDSNYGYTF. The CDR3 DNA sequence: TGTGCCAGCAGCGTCTTCCGGGACAGTAACTATGGCTACACCTTC.

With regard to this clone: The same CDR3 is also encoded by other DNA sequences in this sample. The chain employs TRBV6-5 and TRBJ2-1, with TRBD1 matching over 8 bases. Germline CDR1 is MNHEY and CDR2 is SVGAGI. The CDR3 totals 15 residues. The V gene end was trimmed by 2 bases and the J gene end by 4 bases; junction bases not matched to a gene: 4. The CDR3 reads CASSYGQGAYNEQFF. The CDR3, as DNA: TGTGCCAGCAGTTACGGGCAGGGGGCGTACAATGAGCAGTTCTTC.